This T cell receptor (beta chain) stems from a study of post-analysis software for immune sequencing data. For the study at large: Both relapsing-remitting and secondary progressive multiple sclerosis featured among the disease courses, as did progressive-relapsing multiple sclerosis.

In this sample, this clonotype turned up a few times. Its antigen is as yet unknown. With 0 bases removed from V and 6 bases from J, the gap between germline ends came to 9 bases. The germline CDR1 and CDR2 sequences are MGHRA and YSYEKL. The CDR3 is made up of 14 amino acids. Each TCR beta cDNA library carried unique molecular identifiers. TCRdb re-derived calls from the PCR reads in MiXCR, one entry per CDR3 protein. Found here are hundreds of thousands of distinct CDR3 sequences, about 40% of them singletons; the top ten hold under 2%. Regarding the study as a whole: TRBV5-6, TRBV5-1 and TRBV20-1 belonged to a set of roughly five TRBV segments that were more frequent in patients than controls. In multiple sclerosis, normalized Chao1 diversity was significantly below that of controls. F measure grouped same-batch samples tightly together.

This rearrangement joins TRBV4-1 to TRBJ1-5; D might be TRBD1 (6 bases). Sequenced input: blood. This sequence originates from a girl between 5 and 17 years old with multiple sclerosis. The CDR3 loop reads CASSQDEGGQPQHF. The CDR3 DNA reads TGCGCCAGCAGCCAAGATGAGGGGGGTCAGCCCCAGCATTTT.